What follows are 15 T cell receptor beta chains derived from one specimen sequenced in a study of T-cell reconstitution after alpha-beta-depleted transplantation in children. Researchers prepared the TCRbeta library using unique molecular identifiers, the study reports. Via MiXCR, TCRdb re-called the PCR reads, giving one row per CDR3 protein. The sample lists roughly 200,000 distinct CDR3 sequences, about 8.4% occurring once. Sample: PBMCs, mostly from graft donor cells, taken 360 days after TCRalphabeta/CD19-depleted stem cell transplant. These TCRs come from a male patient between 2 and 10 years old who had a stem cell transplant for acute myeloid leukemia, so the T cells may come from the graft donor.

This clonotype was counted a few times. This rearrangement joins TRBV7-8 to TRBJ2-3; 8 positions agree with TRBD2. Germline assignment: CDR1 SGHVS and CDR2 FQNEAQ. This CDR3 region has 18 residues. V lost 2 bases to trimming and J lost 2 bases; unmatched junction nucleotides: 12. CDR3: CASSLLYTGLVDTDTQYF. CDR3 DNA: TGTGCCAGCAGCTTACTGTATACGGGACTAGTCGACACAGATACGCAGTATTTT.

Points on this clonotype: A much bigger clone sits one base away, suggesting this may be a read error. The chain employs TRBV20-1 and TRBJ2-1; 11 nucleotides agree with TRBD2. The CDR3 extends over 14 amino acids. The germline V gene has CDR1 DFQATT and CDR2 SNEGSKA (reference sequence). The CDR3 reads CTANSGRAYNEQFF. DNA of the CDR3: TGCACTGCGAATAGCGGGAGGGCCTACAATGAGCAGTTCTTC.

Remarks on this clonotype: A much larger clone differs from this one at a single base, so this may be a read error. The chain couples TRBV7-9 to TRBJ1-3; TRBD1 aligns across 7 bases. The germline gives CDR1 SEHNR, CDR2 FQNEAQ (reference sequence). The CDR3 runs to 16 residues. The CDR3 DNA reads as TGTGGCAGCAGCTATATGGGACAGATCTCTGGAAACACCATATATTTT. Translating gives CGSSYMGQISGNTIYF.

This clonotype has ten or more counts. The chain has TRBV12-3 or TRBV12-4 and TRBJ2-7; 13 bases align to TRBD2. V was pared by 6 bases and J by 1 base, with 9 bases of the junction left unmatched. The CDR3 consists of 17 residues. CDR3 sequence (DNA): TGTGCCAGCAGCTCCGGGACTAGCGGGACCCGATCCTACGAGCAGTACTTC. It is translated as CASSSGTSGTRSYEQYF.

Ten or more counts support this clonotype. The J gene is TRBJ1-3, the V gene TRBV12-3 or TRBV12-4; D gene ambiguous. The CDR3 extends over 14 amino acids. The germline V and J ends were trimmed by 0 bases and 0 bases, with 3 bases remaining between them. CDR3 in amino acids: CASSLADSGNTIYF. The CDR3 DNA reads TGTGCCAGCAGTTTAGCAGACTCTGGAAACACCATATATTTT.

This clonotype was picked up many times. This rearrangement joins TRBV10-3 to TRBJ2-3; D unresolved. This CDR3 comprises 13 residues. V was pared by 2 bases and J by 6 bases, with 9 bases between. Germline values: CDR1 ENHRY, CDR2 SYGVKD. The CDR3 sequence is CAISEAPTDTQYF. The CDR3 DNA reads as TGTGCCATCAGTGAGGCCCCCACCGATACGCAGTATTTT.

The genes are TRBV2 and TRBJ1-5, with unresolved D. From germline, CDR1 is SNHLY and CDR2 FYNNEI. The V end was cut by 4 bases, the J end by 0 bases, with 7 bases between. This CDR3 spans 14 amino acids. The DNA for the CDR3 is TGTGCCAGCAGTGGATGGTATAGCAATCAGCCCCAGCATTTT. This sequence encodes CASSGWYSNQPQHF.

The chain has TRBV6-5 and TRBJ2-1, with 12 bases identical to TRBD2. The ends lost 2 bases at V and 7 bases at J; junction bases unmatched: 6. Germline-derived CDR1 and CDR2 are MNHEY and SVGAGI. The CDR3 is 16 amino acids. CDR3 amino acids: CASSYILAGGPNEQFF. CDR3 DNA sequence: TGTGCCAGCAGTTACATTCTAGCGGGAGGGCCGAATGAGCAGTTCTTC.

For this clonotype: Sequence at one end of the junction differs from germline and may be a read error. The rearrangement uses TRBV4-2 and TRBJ2-7, with unresolved D. This CDR3 region has 14 residues. Germline CDR1 and CDR2: LGHNA and YNFKEQ. The CDR3: CASSEEKKAYEQYF. The CDR3, as DNA: TGTGCCAGCAGCGAAGAAAAGAAGGCCTACGAGCAGTACTTC.

The V call is TRBV21-1, the J call TRBJ2-7; TRBD2, the table's D call, lacks a check against the DNA. TRBV21-1 is a known pseudogene. CDR3 length: 15 residues. In nucleotides, the CDR3 is TGTGCCAGCAGCAAAGGTAGCGGGAGATCCCACGAGCAGTACTTC. Residues: CASSKGSGRSHEQYF.

V usage is TRBV19 and J usage is TRBJ2-1; 7 bases are a match to TRBD2. This CDR3 spans 17 amino acids. Trimming cost V 3 bases and J 5 bases; bases outside gene matches: 13. The germline gives CDR1 LNHDA, CDR2 SQIVND (reference sequence). The CDR3 DNA reads TGTGCCAGTAGTATCGGCGGGAGCTATCGAAGACACAATGAGCAGTTCTTC. Its protein is CASSIGGSYRRHNEQFF.

This clonotype was seen only a few times. The chain recombines TRBV4-1 with TRBJ2-6; the D gene is possibly TRBD1 (5 bases). V lost 1 base, J lost 0 bases, and 10 bases lay in between. Germline loops: CDR1 MGHRA, CDR2 YSYEKL. This CDR3 contains 17 residues. The CDR3 is CASSQVTTVSGANVLTF. CDR3 nucleotide sequence: TGCGCCAGCAGCCAAGTTACGACAGTCTCTGGGGCCAACGTCCTGACTTTC.

This clonotype has at least ten counts. This chain links TRBV28 with TRBJ2-5; 11 bases line up with TRBD1. Germline V lookup: CDR1 MDHEN, CDR2 SYDVKM. The CDR3 contains 15 residues. V gave up 6 bases and J gave up 5 bases; unmatched junction bases: 8. DNA of the CDR3: TGTGCCAGCAGACCGGACAGGGGGCGCCTGGAGACCCAGTACTTC. It yields the protein CASRPDRGRLETQYF.

This clonotype was counted only a few times. The V and J genes are TRBV11-2 and TRBJ2-2, with a tentative D call TRBD1 (7 bases). CDR1 SGHAT and CDR2 FQNNGV come from the germline V gene. Trimming removed 3 bases at V and 3 bases at J, with 29 bases between. CDR3 length equals 21 residues. The CDR3 loop is CASSFLVGGPYRGTDTGELFF. CDR3 in DNA: TGTGCCAGCAGCTTCCTTGTGGGGGGCCCTTACAGGGGCACGGACACCGGGGAGCTGTTTTTT. Filled out from reference TRBV11-2 and TRBJ2-2, the complete variable domain reads EAGVAQSPRYKIIEKRQSVAFWCNPISGHATLYWYQQILGQGPKLLIQFQNNGVVDDSQLPKDRFSAERLKGVDSTLKIQPAKLEDSAVYLCASSFLVGGPYRGTDTGELFFGEGSRLTVL.

This clonotype was seen more than once but under ten times. J is TRBJ2-1 and V is TRBV19, with D possibly TRBD2 on 6 matching bases. The germline V gene encodes CDR1 LNHDA and CDR2 SQIVND (reference sequence). The CDR3 length is 14 residues. V was trimmed by 4 bases and J by 9 bases, leaving 16 bases between them. The CDR3 DNA reads as TGTGCCAGTAGTACGACCGGGAGCCTAGGTGAGCAGTTCTTC. Its translation: CASSTTGSLGEQFF. The variable domain in full, completed from reference TRBV19 and TRBJ2-1, reads DGGITQSPKYLFRKEGQNVTLSCEQNLNHDAMYWYRQDPGQGLRLIYYSQIVNDFQKGDIAEGYSVSREKKESFPLTVTSAQKNPTAFYLCASSTTGSLGEQFFGPGTRLTVL.